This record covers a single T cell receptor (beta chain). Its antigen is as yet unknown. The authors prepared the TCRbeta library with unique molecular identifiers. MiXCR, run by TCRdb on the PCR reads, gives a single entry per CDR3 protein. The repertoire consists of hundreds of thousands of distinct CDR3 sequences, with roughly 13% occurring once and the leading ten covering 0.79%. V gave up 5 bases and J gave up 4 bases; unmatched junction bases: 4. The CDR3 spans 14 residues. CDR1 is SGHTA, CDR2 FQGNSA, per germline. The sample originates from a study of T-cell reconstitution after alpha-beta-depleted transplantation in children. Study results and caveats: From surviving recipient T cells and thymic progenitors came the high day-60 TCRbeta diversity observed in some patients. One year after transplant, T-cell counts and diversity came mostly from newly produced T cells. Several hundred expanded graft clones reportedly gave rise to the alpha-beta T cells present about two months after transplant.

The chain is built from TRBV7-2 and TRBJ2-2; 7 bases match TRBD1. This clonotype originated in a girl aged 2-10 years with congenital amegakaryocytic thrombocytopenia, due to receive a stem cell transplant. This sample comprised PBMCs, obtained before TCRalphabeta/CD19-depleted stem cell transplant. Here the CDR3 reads CASSANRGTGELFF. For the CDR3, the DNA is TGTGCCAGCAGCGCTAACAGGGGCACCGGGGAGCTGTTTTTT.